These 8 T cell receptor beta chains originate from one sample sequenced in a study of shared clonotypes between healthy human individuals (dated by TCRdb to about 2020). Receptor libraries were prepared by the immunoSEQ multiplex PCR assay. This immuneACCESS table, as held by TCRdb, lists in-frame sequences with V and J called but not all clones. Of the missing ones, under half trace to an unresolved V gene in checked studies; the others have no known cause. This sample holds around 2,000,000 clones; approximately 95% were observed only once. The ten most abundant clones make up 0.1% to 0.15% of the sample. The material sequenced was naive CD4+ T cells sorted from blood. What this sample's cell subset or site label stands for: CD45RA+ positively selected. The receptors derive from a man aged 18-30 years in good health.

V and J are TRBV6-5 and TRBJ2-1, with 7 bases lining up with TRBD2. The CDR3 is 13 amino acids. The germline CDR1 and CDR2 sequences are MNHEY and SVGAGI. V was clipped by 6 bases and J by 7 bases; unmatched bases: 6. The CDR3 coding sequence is TGTGCCAGCAGGCAGGGAGGGAGTAATGAGCAGTTCTTC. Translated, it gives CASRQGGSNEQFF.

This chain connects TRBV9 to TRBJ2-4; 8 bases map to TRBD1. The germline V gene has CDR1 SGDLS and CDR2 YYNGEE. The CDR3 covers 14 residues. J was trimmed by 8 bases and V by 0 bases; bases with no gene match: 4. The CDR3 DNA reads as TGTGCCAGCAGCGTAGGGACAGGGTTGGACATTCAGTACTTC. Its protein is CASSVGTGLDIQYF. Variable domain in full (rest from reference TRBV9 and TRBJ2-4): DSGVTQTPKHLITATGQRVTLRCSPRSGDLSVYWYQQSLDQGLQFLIQYYNGEERAKGNILERFSAQQFPDLHSELNLSSLELGDSALYFCASSVGTGLDIQYFGAGTRLSVL.

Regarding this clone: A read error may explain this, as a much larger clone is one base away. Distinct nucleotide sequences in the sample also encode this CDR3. CDR3 sequence: CASSFDRGYTF. The CDR3 DNA is TGCGCCAGCAGCTTTGATCGTGGCTACACCTTC. J is TRBJ1-2 and V is TRBV5-1; D is ambiguous. The CDR3 consists of 11 residues. V was trimmed by 2 bases and J by 7 bases, leaving 6 bases between them. Germline CDR1 and CDR2: SGHRS and YFSETQ.

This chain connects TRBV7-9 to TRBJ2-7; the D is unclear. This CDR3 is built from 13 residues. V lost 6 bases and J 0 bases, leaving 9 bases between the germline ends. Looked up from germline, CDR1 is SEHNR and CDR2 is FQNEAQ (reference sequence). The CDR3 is CASSLYNSYEQYF. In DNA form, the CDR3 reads TGTGCCAGCAGTCTCTATAACTCCTACGAGCAGTACTTC.

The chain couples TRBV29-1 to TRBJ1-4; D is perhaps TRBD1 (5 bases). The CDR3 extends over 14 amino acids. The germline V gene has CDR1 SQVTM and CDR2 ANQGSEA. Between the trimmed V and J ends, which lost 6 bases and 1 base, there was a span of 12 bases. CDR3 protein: CSVAGGKTNEKLFF. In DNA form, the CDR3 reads TGCAGCGTGGCGGGGGGGAAAACTAATGAAAAACTGTTTTTT.

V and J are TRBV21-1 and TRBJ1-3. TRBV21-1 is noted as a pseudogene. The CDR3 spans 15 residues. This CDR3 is CASFPPGNSGNTIYF. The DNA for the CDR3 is TGTGCCAGCTTCCCCCCGGGGAACTCTGGAAACACCATATATTTT.

The CDR3 DNA reads TGCAGCGTTGTTTACCCGATGGCTAATGAAAAACTGTTTTTT. Translating it yields CSVVYPMANEKLFF. The V call is TRBV29-1, the J call TRBJ1-4, with D unclear. Trimming took 4 bases from V and 3 from J, leaving 12 bases between them. The germline V gene encodes CDR1 SQVTM and CDR2 ANQGSEA. CDR3 length: 14 residues.

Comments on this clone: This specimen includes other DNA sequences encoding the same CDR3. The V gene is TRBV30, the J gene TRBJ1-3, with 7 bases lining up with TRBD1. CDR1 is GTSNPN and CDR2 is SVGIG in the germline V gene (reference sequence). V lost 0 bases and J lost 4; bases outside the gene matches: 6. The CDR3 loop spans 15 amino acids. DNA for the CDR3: TGTGCCTGGAGTGTGGCCAGGGGGTTAGGAAACACCATATATTTT. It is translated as CAWSVARGLGNTIYF.